Listed here are 31 T cell receptor beta chains from one sample, sequenced in a study of blood T cell repertoires in COVID-19. Produced via immunoSEQ multiplex PCR; TCRdb's table is partial and in-frame only. Here the sample spans some 250,000 clones, roughly 88% being singletons. The sequencing input was peripheral blood. The receptors here all came from a man aged 40-49 years with acute or convalescent COVID-19.

This chain connects TRBV28 to TRBJ1-1; a possible D gene is TRBD1 (5 bases). Germline loops: CDR1 MDHEN, CDR2 SYDVKM. CDR3 length: 13 amino acids. The V end was cut by 5 bases, the J end by 2 bases, with 9 bases between. CDR3 protein: CASSMGPNTEAFF. DNA of the CDR3: TGTGCCAGCAGTATGGGGCCAAACACTGAAGCTTTCTTT.

The genes are TRBV6-1 and TRBJ2-7, with TRBD2 as a possible D gene (5 bases). The CDR3 is 16 amino acids. V lost 3 bases to trimming and J lost 3 bases, with 18 bases between them. The germline CDR1 and CDR2 sequences are MNHNS and SASEGT. The CDR3, as DNA: TGTGCCAGCAGTGACGCACCGGGAATTTTAGGCTACGAGCAGTACTTC. It codes for CASSDAPGILGYEQYF.

The chain has TRBV13 and TRBJ1-1; 7 nucleotides line up with TRBD1. Trimming at V came to 4 bases and at J to 7 bases, leaving 3 bases not matched to a gene. The CDR3 contains 12 residues. Per germline, CDR1 PRHDT and CDR2 FYEKMQ (reference sequence). The CDR3 DNA reads as TGTGCCAGCAGCTACCAGGGGGGTGAAGCTTTCTTT. Its translation is CASSYQGGEAFF.

V and J are TRBV15 and TRBJ1-5; the D gene is possibly TRBD1 (5 bases). Germline CDR1 and CDR2: LNHNV and YYDKDF (reference sequence). V lost 0 bases and J 3 bases, leaving 12 bases between the germline ends. CDR3 size: 16 residues. CDR3 DNA sequence: TGTGCCACCAGCAGAGAAGGCAGGGCTAACAATCAGCCCCAGCATTTT. Translation gives CATSREGRANNQPQHF.

The chain is built from TRBV12-3 or TRBV12-4 and TRBJ1-2; 11 nucleotides align to TRBD1. The CDR3 is made up of 13 amino acids. J was trimmed by 8 bases and V by 4 bases; bases with no gene match: 3. DNA for the CDR3: TGTGCCAGCAGTTGGGGACAGGGGGACGGCTACACCTTC. Translation: CASSWGQGDGYTF.

This chain joins TRBV12-3 or TRBV12-4 and TRBJ1-2; 8 positions match TRBD1. The junction had 5 bases not matched to a gene; V was cut back by 5 bases and J by 6 bases. The CDR3 is 13 amino acids. CDR3 loop: CASSRQGADGYTF. CDR3 DNA sequence: TGTGCCAGCAGTCGTCAGGGGGCGGATGGCTACACCTTC.

In its sample, this clone was seen once. The genes are TRBV12-3 or TRBV12-4 and TRBJ1-1; TRBD1 might be the D (6 bases). This CDR3 has 13 amino acids. With 4 bases removed from V and 5 bases from J, the gap between germline ends came to 11 bases. The CDR3 DNA is TGTGCCAGCAGTTCGTCCAGGGGTACTGAAGCTTTCTTT. Translation gives CASSSSRGTEAFF.

The CDR3 spells CASSPLEKLFF. For the CDR3, the DNA is TGTGCCAGCAGTCCACTCGAAAAACTGTTTTTT. This chain joins TRBV7-8 and TRBJ1-4; the D is unclear. V was pared by 6 bases and J by 8 bases, with 7 bases between. This CDR3 contains 11 residues. Per germline, CDR1 SGHVS and CDR2 FQNEAQ.

This chain links TRBV30 with TRBJ2-1; D is unclear. The germline V gene has CDR1 GTSNPN and CDR2 SVGIG (reference sequence). Trimming removed 5 bases at V and 0 bases at J, with 8 bases between. This CDR3 has 13 amino acids. The CDR3 sequence is CAWSRSSYNEQFF. For the CDR3, the DNA is TGTGCCTGGTCCCGGAGCTCCTACAATGAGCAGTTCTTC.

The chain couples TRBV5-1 to TRBJ2-1, with 7 bases lining up with TRBD1. The junction had 7 bases not matched to a gene; V was cut back by 0 bases and J by 1 base. CDR3 size: 17 residues. Germline lookup yields CDR1 SGHRS and CDR2 YFSETQ. The CDR3 is CASSLVTGTVSYNEQFF. The CDR3 nucleotides read TGCGCCAGCAGCTTGGTGACAGGGACAGTATCCTACAATGAGCAGTTCTTC.

V usage is TRBV21-1 and J usage is TRBJ2-7; the D call TRBD1 from the table was never checked on the DNA. TRBV21-1 is annotated as a pseudogene. CDR3 length equals 16 residues. CDR3 in DNA: TGTGCCAGCAGCAAAGCAAGGACAGGGAACACCTACGAGCAGTACTTC. As protein: CASSKARTGNTYEQYF.

A single count supports this clone. This sequence joins TRBV20-1 and TRBJ2-7, with D possibly matching TRBD1 (6 bases). Germline loops: CDR1 DFQATT, CDR2 SNEGSKA (reference sequence). CDR3 length: 15 residues. V dropped 3 bases and J dropped 4 bases, with 19 bases sitting between them. The CDR3 region is CSASIYDRPGYEQYF. The CDR3 region has the DNA TGCAGTGCTAGTATATACGACAGGCCAGGATACGAGCAGTACTTC.

V is TRBV3-1 (or the pseudogene TRBV3-2) and J is TRBJ1-5; a weak D match, TRBD1 (5 bases). Germline lookup yields CDR1 LGHDT and CDR2 YNNKEL (reference sequence). Trimming stripped 4 bases from V and 0 bases from J, with 10 bases between. The CDR3 spans 15 residues. CDR3 amino acids: CASSPLGDSNQPQHF. Here the CDR3 DNA reads TGTGCCAGCAGCCCCTTAGGGGATAGCAATCAGCCCCAGCATTTT.

The chain combines TRBV11-1 with TRBJ2-2; 11 nucleotides line up with TRBD1. J gave up 6 bases and V 1 base, and 4 bases lay outside the gene matches. This CDR3 region has 16 residues. CDR1 is SGHAT and CDR2 is FQDESV in the germline V gene (reference sequence). The CDR3 reads CASSLGGTGGAGELFF. The CDR3 DNA reads as TGTGCCAGCAGCTTAGGAGGGACAGGGGGGGCCGGGGAGCTGTTTTTT.

The count of this clone is one. V is TRBV2 and J is TRBJ1-1; a possible D gene is TRBD1 (5 bases). Germline values: CDR1 SNHLY, CDR2 FYNNEI. Trimming took off 6 bases at V and 0 bases at J, with 11 bases between the two ends. The CDR3 covers 14 residues. CDR3 coding DNA: TGTGCCAGCAGGATGGACATTTTGAACACTGAAGCTTTCTTT. Translating gives CASRMDILNTEAFF.

This clone appeared a few times. This chain uses TRBV2 with TRBJ2-3; 10 nucleotides line up with TRBD2. V gave up 6 bases and J gave up 7 bases; unmatched junction bases: 10. CDR1 and CDR2 from the germline V gene are SNHLY and FYNNEI. The CDR3 is 15 residues long. CDR3 nucleotides: TGTGCCAGCAGCCTCAGCGGGAGGGGGGGAAATACGCAGTATTTT. Translating gives CASSLSGRGGNTQYF.

The chain joins TRBV7-8 to TRBJ1-1; TRBD1 might be the D (5 bases). The CDR3 has 14 amino acids. Trimming took off 10 bases at V and 2 bases at J, with 17 bases between the two ends. Looked up from germline, CDR1 is SGHVS and CDR2 is FQNEAQ. This chain's CDR3 is CATTTDRSNTEAFF. In DNA form, the CDR3 reads TGTGCCACAACGACAGACCGATCTAACACTGAAGCTTTCTTT.

The rearrangement links TRBV12-3 or TRBV12-4 to TRBJ1-3; D not certain. The CDR3 length is 13 residues. Trimming shortened V by 7 bases and J by 3 bases, and 10 bases separated the two germline ends. The CDR3 bases are TGTGCCAGCACCGCCGGAGGTGGAAACACCATATATTTT. It translates to CASTAGGGNTIYF.

This clone occurred a few times. This sequence joins TRBV6-5 and TRBJ1-2; 9 nucleotides agree with TRBD1. The CDR3 runs to 15 residues. V lost 5 bases to trimming and J lost 2 bases; unmatched junction nucleotides: 6. Germline V lookup: CDR1 MNHEY, CDR2 SVGAGI. The CDR3 is CASSRDREANYGYTF. The CDR3 nucleotides read TGTGCCAGCAGTCGGGACAGGGAGGCCAACTATGGCTACACCTTC.

J is TRBJ2-7 and V is TRBV12-5; 10 nucleotides agree with TRBD1. V shed 7 bases, J shed 2 bases, and the junction held 11 bases outside the gene matches. The CDR3 is 16 amino acids. Per germline, CDR1 LGHNT and CDR2 FRNRAP. In DNA form, the CDR3 reads TGTGCTAGTGCCAAGATAGCCGGGACAGGGGCCTACGAGCAGTACTTC. Protein sequence: CASAKIAGTGAYEQYF.

The V and J genes are TRBV7-9 and TRBJ1-2, with D maybe TRBD1 (5 bases). The V end lost 3 bases, the J end lost 4 bases, and 18 bases lay between the germline ends. The CDR3 totals 16 residues. Looked up from germline, CDR1 is SEHNR and CDR2 is FQNEAQ (reference sequence). Here the CDR3 DNA reads TGTGCCAGCAGCTTCCGACAGAGCCTCTCCGGCTATGGCTACACCTTC. Its protein is CASSFRQSLSGYGYTF.

The chain recombines TRBV10-3 with TRBJ2-7, with D maybe TRBD1 (5 bases). Per the germline V gene, CDR1 is ENHRY and CDR2 is SYGVKD. This CDR3 spans 12 amino acids. V was shortened by 10 bases and J by 3 bases, with 13 bases between the two germline ends. The CDR3, as DNA: TGTGCCACCAGGTCAGGGAACTACGAGCAGTACTTC. Translation: CATRSGNYEQYF.

The chain combines TRBV5-1 with TRBJ1-1; TRBD1 is a possible D gene (6 bases). Germline V gene sequence: CDR1 SGHRS, CDR2 YFSETQ. CDR3 length equals 12 residues. The V end was cut by 4 bases, the J end by 11 bases, with 15 bases between. The CDR3 protein is CASSNQGQSAFF. For the CDR3, the DNA is TGCGCCAGCAGCAACCAGGGGCAGTCCGCTTTCTTT.

The chain employs TRBV29-1 and TRBJ1-4, with TRBD1 identical over 10 bases. The CDR3 is made up of 16 amino acids. Trimming at V came to 5 bases and at J to 1 base, leaving 7 bases not matched to a gene. Per germline, CDR1 SQVTM and CDR2 ANQGSEA. The CDR3 DNA is TGCAGCGTTTCTGGACAGGGGGTAGGAACTAATGAAAAACTGTTTTTT. Translating gives CSVSGQGVGTNEKLFF.

The chain has TRBV5-1 and TRBJ2-2, with 10 bases aligning to TRBD2. Germline-derived CDR1 and CDR2 are SGHRS and YFSETQ. The CDR3 runs to 17 residues. The trim removed 4 bases at V and 3 bases at J, leaving 9 bases unmatched. CDR3 nucleotide sequence: TGCGCCAGCAGCGACCCGACTAGCGGGTTCGACACCGGGGAGCTGTTTTTT. Protein product: CASSDPTSGFDTGELFF.

V gene TRBV29-1 combines with J gene TRBJ2-7; 8 bases fit TRBD1. This CDR3 is built from 12 residues. V lost 6 bases to trimming and J lost 2 bases; unmatched junction nucleotides: 3. Germline V gene data show CDR1 as SQVTM and CDR2 as ANQGSEA. The CDR3 coding sequence is TGCAGCGTCCAGGGGGCCGCCTACGAGCAGTACTTC. Translating it yields CSVQGAAYEQYF.

Note on this clone: Within the sample, other DNA sequences also encode this same CDR3. The chain recombines TRBV5-4 with TRBJ2-1; tentatively, D is TRBD2 (5 bases). The CDR3 loop spans 15 amino acids. The germline gives CDR1 SGHNT, CDR2 YYREEE (reference sequence). Trimming removed 0 bases from V and 4 bases from J, with 11 bases in between. CDR3 residues: CASSLGGSRYNEQFF. The DNA of the CDR3 is TGTGCCAGCAGCTTGGGTGGGAGTAGGTACAATGAGCAGTTCTTC.

The chain couples TRBV6-1 to TRBJ1-4; D is unclear. The CDR3 is made up of 14 amino acids. Deletions cut 2 bases from V and 8 bases from J, with 12 bases between. Germline V gives CDR1 MNHNS, CDR2 SASEGT. This CDR3 is CASSERRLGEKLFF. The CDR3 DNA follows: TGTGCCAGCAGTGAACGCCGCCTCGGGGAAAAACTGTTTTTT.

The chain combines TRBV10-2 with TRBJ1-4, with D maybe TRBD1 (5 bases). Trimming removed 0 bases at V and 10 bases at J, with 18 bases between. Germline CDR1 reads WSHSY; CDR2 reads SAAADI. The CDR3 sequence is 16 residues long. The DNA for the CDR3 is TGCGCCAGCAGTGAGTCGATTTCACAGGCAGGCGGAAAACTGTTTTTT. The encoded protein is CASSESISQAGGKLFF.

This clone was found once. The V gene is TRBV6-2 or TRBV6-3, the J gene TRBJ1-1; 11 bases map to TRBD1. The CDR3 totals 15 residues. Germline lookup yields CDR1 MNHEY and CDR2 SVGEGT. The trim removed 6 bases at V and 8 bases at J, leaving 11 bases unmatched. Here the CDR3 reads CASSRDRGSLAEAFF. The CDR3 DNA follows: TGTGCCAGCAGCAGGGACAGGGGGAGCCTAGCCGAAGCTTTCTTT.

J is TRBJ1-5 and V is TRBV19, with 8 bases identical to TRBD1. This CDR3 is 15 amino acids long. V shed 5 bases and J 2 bases; nucleotides not matched to a gene: 5. Looked up from germline, CDR1 is LNHDA and CDR2 is SQIVND (reference sequence). CDR3 region: CASSGGQGGNQPQHF. As DNA, the CDR3 is TGTGCCAGTAGTGGCGGACAGGGCGGCAATCAGCCCCAGCATTTT.